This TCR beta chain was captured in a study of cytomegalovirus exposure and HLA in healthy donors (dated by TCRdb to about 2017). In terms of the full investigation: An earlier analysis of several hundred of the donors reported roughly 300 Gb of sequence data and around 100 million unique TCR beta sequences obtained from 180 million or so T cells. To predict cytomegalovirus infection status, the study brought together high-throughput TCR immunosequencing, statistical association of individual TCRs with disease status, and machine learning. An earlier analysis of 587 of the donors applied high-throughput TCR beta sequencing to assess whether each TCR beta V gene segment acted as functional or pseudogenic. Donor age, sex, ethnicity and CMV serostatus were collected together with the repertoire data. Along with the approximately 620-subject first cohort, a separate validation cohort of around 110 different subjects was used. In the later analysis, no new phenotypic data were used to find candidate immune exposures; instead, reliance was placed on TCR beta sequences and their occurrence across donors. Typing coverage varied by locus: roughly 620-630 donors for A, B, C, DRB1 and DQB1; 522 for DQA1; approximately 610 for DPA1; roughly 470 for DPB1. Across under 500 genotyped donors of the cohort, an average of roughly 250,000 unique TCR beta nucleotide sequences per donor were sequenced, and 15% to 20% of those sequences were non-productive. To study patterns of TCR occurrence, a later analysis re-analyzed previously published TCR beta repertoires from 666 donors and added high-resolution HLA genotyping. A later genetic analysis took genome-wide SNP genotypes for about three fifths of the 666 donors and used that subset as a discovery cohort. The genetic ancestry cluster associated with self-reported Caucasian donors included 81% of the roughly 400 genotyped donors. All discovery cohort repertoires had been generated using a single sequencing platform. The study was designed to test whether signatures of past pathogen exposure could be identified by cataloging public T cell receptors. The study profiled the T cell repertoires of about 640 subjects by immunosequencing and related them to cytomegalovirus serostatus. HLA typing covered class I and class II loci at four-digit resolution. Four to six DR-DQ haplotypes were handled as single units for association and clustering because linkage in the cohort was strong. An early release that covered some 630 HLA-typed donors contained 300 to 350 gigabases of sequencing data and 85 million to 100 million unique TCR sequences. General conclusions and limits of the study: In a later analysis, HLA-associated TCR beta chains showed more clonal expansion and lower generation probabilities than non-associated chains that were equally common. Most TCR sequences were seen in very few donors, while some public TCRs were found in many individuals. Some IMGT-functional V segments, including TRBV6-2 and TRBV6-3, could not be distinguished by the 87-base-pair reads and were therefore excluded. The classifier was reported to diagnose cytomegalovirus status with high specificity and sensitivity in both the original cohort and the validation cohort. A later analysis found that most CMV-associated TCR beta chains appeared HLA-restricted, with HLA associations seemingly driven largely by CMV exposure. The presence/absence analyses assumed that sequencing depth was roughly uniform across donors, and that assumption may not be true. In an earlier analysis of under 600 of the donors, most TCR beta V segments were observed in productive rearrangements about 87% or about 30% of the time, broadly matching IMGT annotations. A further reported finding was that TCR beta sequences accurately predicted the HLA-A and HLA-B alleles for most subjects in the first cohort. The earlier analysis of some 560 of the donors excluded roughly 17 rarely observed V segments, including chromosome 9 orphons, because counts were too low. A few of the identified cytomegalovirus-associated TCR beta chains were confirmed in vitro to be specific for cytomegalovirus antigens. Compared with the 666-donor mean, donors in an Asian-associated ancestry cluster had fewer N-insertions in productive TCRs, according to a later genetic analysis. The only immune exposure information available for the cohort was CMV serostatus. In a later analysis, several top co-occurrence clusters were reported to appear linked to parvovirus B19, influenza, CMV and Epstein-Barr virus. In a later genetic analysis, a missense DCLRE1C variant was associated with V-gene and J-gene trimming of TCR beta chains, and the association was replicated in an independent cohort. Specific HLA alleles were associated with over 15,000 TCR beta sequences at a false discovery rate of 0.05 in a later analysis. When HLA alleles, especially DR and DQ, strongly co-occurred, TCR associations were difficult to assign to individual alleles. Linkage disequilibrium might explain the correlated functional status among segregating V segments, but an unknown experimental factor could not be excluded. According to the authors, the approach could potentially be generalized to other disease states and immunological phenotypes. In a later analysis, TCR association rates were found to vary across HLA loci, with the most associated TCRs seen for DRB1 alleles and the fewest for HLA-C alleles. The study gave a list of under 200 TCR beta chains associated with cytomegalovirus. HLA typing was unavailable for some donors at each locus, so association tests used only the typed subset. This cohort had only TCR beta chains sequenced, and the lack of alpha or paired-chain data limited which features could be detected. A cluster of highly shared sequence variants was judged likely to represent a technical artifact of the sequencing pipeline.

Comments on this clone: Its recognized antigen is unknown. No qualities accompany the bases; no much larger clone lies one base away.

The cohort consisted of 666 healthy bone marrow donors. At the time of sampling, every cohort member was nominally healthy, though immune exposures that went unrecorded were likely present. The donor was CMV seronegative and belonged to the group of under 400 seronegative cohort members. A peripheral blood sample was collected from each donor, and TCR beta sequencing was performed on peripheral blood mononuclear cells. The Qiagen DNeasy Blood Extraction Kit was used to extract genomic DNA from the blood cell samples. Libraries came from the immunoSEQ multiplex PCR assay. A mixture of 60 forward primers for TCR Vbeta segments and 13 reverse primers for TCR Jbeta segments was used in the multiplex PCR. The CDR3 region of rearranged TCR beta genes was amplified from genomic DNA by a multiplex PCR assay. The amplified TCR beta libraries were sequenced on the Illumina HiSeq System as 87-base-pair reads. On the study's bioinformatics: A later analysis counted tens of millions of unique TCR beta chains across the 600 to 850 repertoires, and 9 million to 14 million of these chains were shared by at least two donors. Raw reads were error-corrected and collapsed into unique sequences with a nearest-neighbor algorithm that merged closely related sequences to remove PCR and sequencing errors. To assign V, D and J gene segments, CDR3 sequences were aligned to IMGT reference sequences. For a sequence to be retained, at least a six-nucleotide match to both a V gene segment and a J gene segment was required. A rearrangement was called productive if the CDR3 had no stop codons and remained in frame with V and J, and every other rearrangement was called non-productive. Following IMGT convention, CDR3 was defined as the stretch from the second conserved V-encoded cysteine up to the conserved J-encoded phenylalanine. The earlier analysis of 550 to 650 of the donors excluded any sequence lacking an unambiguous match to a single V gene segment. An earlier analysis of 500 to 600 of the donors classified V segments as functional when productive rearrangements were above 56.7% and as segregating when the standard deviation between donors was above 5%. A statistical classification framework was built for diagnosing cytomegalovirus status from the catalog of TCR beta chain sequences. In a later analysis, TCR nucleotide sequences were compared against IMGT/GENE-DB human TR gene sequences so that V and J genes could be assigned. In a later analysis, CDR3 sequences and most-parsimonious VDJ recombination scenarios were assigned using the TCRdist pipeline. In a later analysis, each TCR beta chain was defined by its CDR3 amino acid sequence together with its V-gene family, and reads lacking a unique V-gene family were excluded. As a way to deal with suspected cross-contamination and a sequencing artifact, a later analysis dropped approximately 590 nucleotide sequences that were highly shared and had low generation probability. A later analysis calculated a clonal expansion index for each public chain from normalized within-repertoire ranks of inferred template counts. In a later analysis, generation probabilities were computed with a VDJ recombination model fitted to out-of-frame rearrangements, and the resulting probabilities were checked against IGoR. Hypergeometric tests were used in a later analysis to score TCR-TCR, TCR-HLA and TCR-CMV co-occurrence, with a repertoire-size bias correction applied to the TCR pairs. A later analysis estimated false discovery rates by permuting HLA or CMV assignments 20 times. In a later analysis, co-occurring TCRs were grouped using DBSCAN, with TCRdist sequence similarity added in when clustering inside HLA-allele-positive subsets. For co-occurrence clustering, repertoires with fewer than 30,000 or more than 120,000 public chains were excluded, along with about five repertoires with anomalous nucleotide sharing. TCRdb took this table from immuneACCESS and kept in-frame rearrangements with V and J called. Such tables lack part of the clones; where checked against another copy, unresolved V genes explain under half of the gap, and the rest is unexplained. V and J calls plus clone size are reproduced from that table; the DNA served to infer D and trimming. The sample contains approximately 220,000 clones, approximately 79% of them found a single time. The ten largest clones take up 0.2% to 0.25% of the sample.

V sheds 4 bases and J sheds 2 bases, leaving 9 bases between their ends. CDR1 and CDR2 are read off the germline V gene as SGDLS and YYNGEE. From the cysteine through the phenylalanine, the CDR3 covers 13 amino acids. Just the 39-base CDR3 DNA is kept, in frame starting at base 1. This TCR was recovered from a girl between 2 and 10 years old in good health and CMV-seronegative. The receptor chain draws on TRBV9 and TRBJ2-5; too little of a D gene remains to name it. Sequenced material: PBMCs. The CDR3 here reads CASSPGFQETQYF. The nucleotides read TGTGCCAGCAGCCCCGGGTTTCAAGAGACCCAGTACTTC. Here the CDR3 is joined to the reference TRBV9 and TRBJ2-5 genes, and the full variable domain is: DSGVTQTPKHLITATGQRVTLRCSPRSGDLSVYWYQQSLDQGLQFLIQYYNGEERAKGNILERFSAQQFPDLHSELNLSSLELGDSALYFCASSPGFQETQYFGPGTRLLVL.